The 29 T cell receptor beta chains in this list originate from one sample, sequenced in a study of shared clonotypes between healthy human individuals. Repertoires were generated with immunoSEQ multiplex PCR, while TCRdb's copy carries only in-frame clones and drops some. The sample has about 2.5 million clones, 85% to 95% seen once. Sequenced sample: naive CD4+ T cells from PBMCs. Sample subset: CD45RA+ positively selected. The receptors derive from a man aged 18 to 35 in good health. Some clones in this sample may be carry-over from other donors' samples.

This CDR3 is CASNPGSSSYNEQFF. CDR3 coding DNA: TGTGCCAGCAACCCGGGGTCCAGCTCCTACAATGAGCAGTTCTTC. The chain has TRBV5-4 and TRBJ2-1; D perhaps matches TRBD2 (5 bases). Germline CDR1 reads SGHNT; CDR2 reads YYREEE (reference sequence). The CDR3 covers 15 residues. Deletions cut 6 bases from V and 0 bases from J, with 13 bases between.

J is TRBJ1-2 and V is TRBV5-1, with 8 bases identical to TRBD1. The CDR3 extends over 16 amino acids. The germline CDR1 and CDR2 sequences are SGHRS and YFSETQ. V was pared by 6 bases and J by 4 bases, with 14 bases of the junction left unmatched. The CDR3 here is CASTTGVEATSYGYTF. The CDR3, as DNA: TGCGCCAGCACGACAGGGGTAGAGGCTACGAGCTATGGCTACACCTTC.

The chain links TRBV20-1 to TRBJ2-7; no clear D. CDR3 length equals 10 residues. V shed 6 bases and J shed 6 bases, with 9 bases lying between them. CDR1 and CDR2 from the germline V gene are DFQATT and SNEGSKA (reference sequence). In DNA, the CDR3 is TGCAGTGCCTTCGGCCGCGAGCAGTACTTC. As protein: CSAFGREQYF.

V usage is TRBV7-9 and J usage is TRBJ1-2, with 11 bases identical to TRBD1. The J segment lost 4 bases and the V segment lost 5 bases, leaving 6 bases of the junction unmatched. This CDR3 has 15 amino acids. Germline CDR1 is SEHNR and CDR2 is FQNEAQ (reference sequence). The CDR3 nucleotides read TGTGCCAGCAGCCCCACTGGACAGGGGGCCTATGGCTACACCTTC. It is translated as CASSPTGQGAYGYTF.

The chain combines TRBV19 with TRBJ2-4, with D unclear. The ends were cut back, 5 bases at V and 0 bases at J, with 11 bases in the middle. This CDR3 region has 15 residues. The germline CDR1 and CDR2 sequences are LNHDA and SQIVND (reference sequence). The CDR3 here is CASSPSGPAKNIQYF. The CDR3 DNA reads as TGTGCCAGTAGTCCTTCGGGTCCAGCCAAAAACATTCAGTACTTC. Using reference TRBV19 and TRBJ2-4 for the parts outside the CDR3, the full variable domain is DGGITQSPKYLFRKEGQNVTLSCEQNLNHDAMYWYRQDPGQGLRLIYYSQIVNDFQKGDIAEGYSVSREKKESFPLTVTSAQKNPTAFYLCASSPSGPAKNIQYFGAGTRLSVL.

The J gene is TRBJ1-2, the V gene TRBV4-2, with TRBD1 matching over 7 bases. This CDR3 contains 14 residues. Unmatched junction bases numbered 10, after V lost 4 bases and J lost 8 bases. Looked up from germline, CDR1 is LGHNA and CDR2 is YNFKEQ. The CDR3 sequence: CASSPLPTGVGYTF. In DNA form, the CDR3 reads TGTGCCAGCAGCCCTTTACCCACAGGGGTCGGCTACACCTTC.

The chain is built from TRBV18 and TRBJ1-5; a weak D match, TRBD1 (5 bases). Germline assignment: CDR1 KGHSH and CDR2 LQKENI. V lost 1 base and J lost 6, with 13 bases in between. The CDR3 loop spans 15 amino acids. CDR3: CASSPLEGRGQPQHF. The CDR3 nucleotides read TGTGCCAGCTCACCACTTGAGGGGAGGGGTCAGCCCCAGCATTTT.

The chain has TRBV5-1 and TRBJ1-1, with a weak D call TRBD1 (6 bases). The CDR3 length is 15 residues. With 1 base removed from V and 5 bases from J, the gap between germline ends came to 15 bases. CDR1 is SGHRS and CDR2 is YFSETQ in the germline V gene. CDR3 sequence reads: CASSLLEGGRTEAFF. The CDR3 nucleotides read TGCGCCAGCAGCTTGTTGGAGGGGGGACGGACTGAAGCTTTCTTT.

The genes are TRBV7-2 and TRBJ1-1; D unclear. The CDR3 consists of 14 residues. V was shortened by 3 bases and J by 0 bases, with 8 bases between the two germline ends. The germline CDR1 and CDR2 sequences are SGHTA and FQGNSA. DNA for the CDR3: TGTGCCAGCAGCTTTTCAACGCTGAACACTGAAGCTTTCTTT. Protein product: CASSFSTLNTEAFF.

The chain uses TRBV2 and TRBJ1-2; TRBD1 matches 9 bases. J was trimmed by 4 bases and V by 6 bases; bases with no gene match: 6. Germline values: CDR1 SNHLY, CDR2 FYNNEI. The CDR3 has 14 residues. For the CDR3, the DNA is TGTGCCAGCAGAGCGGACAGGGGAAGCTATGGCTACACCTTC. It specifies CASRADRGSYGYTF.

This chain uses TRBV19 with TRBJ2-2, with 8 bases that match TRBD2. The V gene end was trimmed by 6 bases and the J gene end by 2 bases; junction bases not matched to a gene: 8. The CDR3 runs 16 residues. The V gene's germline CDR1 is LNHDA and CDR2 SQIVND (reference sequence). This CDR3 is CASRPTGTSNTGELFF. The CDR3 DNA reads TGTGCCAGTAGACCGACCGGGACTAGTAACACCGGGGAGCTGTTTTTT. Supplemented by reference TRBV19 and TRBJ2-2, the full variable domain reads DGGITQSPKYLFRKEGQNVTLSCEQNLNHDAMYWYRQDPGQGLRLIYYSQIVNDFQKGDIAEGYSVSREKKESFPLTVTSAQKNPTAFYLCASRPTGTSNTGELFFGEGSRLTVL.

The chain employs TRBV6-4 and TRBJ2-7, with D tentatively TRBD2 (6 bases). The CDR3 is 13 amino acids. Germline V lookup: CDR1 MRHNA, CDR2 SNTAGT. V was pared by 4 bases and J by 6 bases, with 13 bases between. The CDR3 reads CASSVYSGLEQYF. In DNA, the CDR3 is TGTGCCAGCAGTGTCTATAGCGGCCTCGAGCAGTACTTC.

The chain is built from TRBV10-1 and TRBJ2-3; D may correspond to TRBD1 or TRBD2 (5 bases each). The V end lost 3 bases, the J end lost 4 bases, and 14 bases lay between the germline ends. Germline-derived CDR1 and CDR2 are WNHNN and SYGVQD (reference sequence). CDR3 length: 15 amino acids. The CDR3 bases are TGCGCCAGCAGTGATCTCCGTGGGGGTCCAGATACGCAGTATTTT. Translation: CASSDLRGGPDTQYF.

This clone was observed once. The identical CDR3 is also encoded by other nucleotide sequences in the sample. The chain couples TRBV29-1 to TRBJ2-3; 8 nucleotides line up with TRBD2. From germline, CDR1 is SQVTM and CDR2 ANQGSEA. Germline trimming cut 7 bases from V and 4 bases from J; bases unmatched to any gene: 1. The CDR3 loop spans 11 amino acids. The CDR3 region is CSAGGADTQYF. The CDR3 region has the DNA TGCAGCGCGGGGGGGGCAGATACGCAGTATTTT.

The V call is TRBV7-8, the J call TRBJ1-5; no firm D call. The V and J ends lost 3 bases and 3 bases respectively, with 3 bases between them. The germline gives CDR1 SGHVS, CDR2 FQNEAQ. This CDR3 has 12 amino acids. The DNA of the CDR3 is TGTGCCAGCAGCTTTTCCAATCAGCCCCAGCATTTT. Translating it yields CASSFSNQPQHF. Complete variable domain (other parts from reference TRBV7-8 and TRBJ1-5): GAGVSQSPRYKVAKRGQDVALRCDPISGHVSLFWYQQALGQGPEFLTYFQNEAQLDKSGLPSDRFFAERPEGSVSTLKIQRTQQEDSAVYLCASSFSNQPQHFGDGTRLSIL.

V gene TRBV7-9 combines with J gene TRBJ2-1; 10 nucleotides align to TRBD1. The junction had 13 bases not matched to a gene; V was cut back by 5 bases and J by 3 bases. Germline V gene data show CDR1 as SEHNR and CDR2 as FQNEAQ (reference sequence). The CDR3 consists of 18 residues. CDR3 DNA: TGTGCCAGCAGCCAACGCCCATCGACAGGGGGCATCTACAATGAGCAGTTCTTC. It is translated as CASSQRPSTGGIYNEQFF.

The chain couples TRBV11-2 to TRBJ2-4; D gene ambiguous. CDR3 length: 16 residues. Trimming shortened V by 1 base and J by 9 bases, and 19 bases separated the two germline ends. Germline V gene data show CDR1 as SGHAT and CDR2 as FQNNGV. The CDR3 region has the DNA TGTGCCAGCAGCTTAGTCTGGGCCCCAAAAGGAAGCATTCAGTACTTC. Translated, it gives CASSLVWAPKGSIQYF.

The CDR3 nucleotides read TGTGCCAGCAGCTTGGGTGGGTTGCATGTAAGTGGTTACAATGAGCAGTTCTTC. It specifies CASSLGGLHVSGYNEQFF. The chain recombines TRBV5-5 with TRBJ2-1, with D uncertain. The CDR3 length is 18 residues. V dropped 0 bases and J dropped 4 bases, with 20 bases sitting between them. From germline, CDR1 is SGHKS and CDR2 YYEKEE (reference sequence).

This chain connects TRBV27 to TRBJ2-5, with 9 bases aligning to TRBD2. CDR3 length: 13 amino acids. Trimming removed 8 bases from V and 2 bases from J; junction bases left unmatched: 3. CDR1 and CDR2 (germline): MNHEY, SMNVEV (reference sequence). The CDR3 nucleotides read TGTGCCAGCGGGACTAGCCGACAAGAGACCCAGTACTTC. Translating gives CASGTSRQETQYF.

The chain joins TRBV27 to TRBJ2-1; 11 nucleotides align to TRBD2. The J segment lost 13 bases and the V segment lost 10 bases, leaving 18 bases of the junction unmatched. Germline loops: CDR1 MNHEY, CDR2 SMNVEV (reference sequence). This CDR3 has 15 residues. DNA of the CDR3: TGTGCCACCACGGTAGCGGGAGGGCCCGGAATGAAACAGTTCTTC. It yields the protein CATTVAGGPGMKQFF.

This sequence joins TRBV19 and TRBJ1-5, with 7 bases identical to TRBD1. CDR1 is LNHDA and CDR2 is SQIVND in the germline V gene (reference sequence). V was pared by 10 bases and J by 5 bases, with 11 bases of the junction left unmatched. The CDR3 loop spans 14 amino acids. DNA of the CDR3: TGTGCCACTACGACAGGCAGGGGGTATCAGCCCCAGCATTTT. It encodes CATTTGRGYQPQHF.

The J gene is TRBJ2-7, the V gene TRBV7-3; 14 bases map to TRBD2. The CDR3 contains 14 residues. Germline V gene sequence: CDR1 SGHTA, CDR2 FQGTGA. Trimming cost V 5 bases and J 6 bases; bases outside gene matches: 3. As DNA, the CDR3 is TGTGCCAGCAGCATTGGGACTAGCGGGAGCGAGCAGTACTTC. Translated: CASSIGTSGSEQYF.

This clone appeared once. The chain joins TRBV9 to TRBJ1-2; D perhaps matches TRBD1 (6 bases). The CDR3 is made up of 11 amino acids. V was clipped by 4 bases and J by 8 bases, with 9 bases between them. Germline CDR1 is SGDLS and CDR2 is YYNGEE. Here the CDR3 reads CASSRGGGYTF. CDR3 bases: TGTGCCAGCAGCCGAGGGGGGGGCTACACCTTC. The full variable domain, rest sourced from reference TRBV9 and TRBJ1-2, is DSGVTQTPKHLITATGQRVTLRCSPRSGDLSVYWYQQSLDQGLQFLIQYYNGEERAKGNILERFSAQQFPDLHSELNLSSLELGDSALYFCASSRGGGYTFGSGTRLTVV.

The chain carries TRBV5-6 and TRBJ2-7; TRBD2 is a possible D gene (6 bases). Deletions cut 4 bases from V and 0 bases from J, with 11 bases between. The CDR3 contains 14 residues. Germline CDR1 SGHDT, CDR2 YYEEEE. The CDR3 loop reads CASSGRGSSYEQYF. The CDR3 bases are TGTGCCAGCAGCGGGCGGGGAAGCTCCTACGAGCAGTACTTC.

J is TRBJ1-5 and V is TRBV30; D is unresolved. Looked up from germline, CDR1 is GTSNPN and CDR2 is SVGIG (reference sequence). Trimming left V 2 bases short and J 6 bases short, with 17 bases between. This CDR3 spans 15 amino acids. DNA for the CDR3: TGTGCCTGGAGTCTTTCGGGTAAGGGTCCTCAGCCCCAGCATTTT. It is translated as CAWSLSGKGPQPQHF.

The chain carries TRBV28 and TRBJ1-4, with D unresolved. Germline V lookup: CDR1 MDHEN, CDR2 SYDVKM. V was shortened by 2 bases and J by 4 bases, with 8 bases between the two germline ends. The CDR3 has 14 amino acids. The CDR3 DNA sequence: TGTGCCAGCAGTTTAACGGGGTTTAATGAAAAACTGTTTTTT. This gives the protein CASSLTGFNEKLFF.

The CDR3 DNA sequence: TGCAGCGTCCCCGCACAGGGGGCCTCCTACGAGCAGTACTTC. Amino acid sequence: CSVPAQGASYEQYF. The chain links TRBV29-1 to TRBJ2-7; 9 bases map to TRBD1. V was clipped by 6 bases and J by 0 bases; unmatched bases: 6. Germline CDR1 SQVTM, CDR2 ANQGSEA. The CDR3 has 14 residues.

This chain uses TRBV30 with TRBJ1-6, with D possibly being TRBD1 (6 bases). V was cut by 3 bases and J by 3 bases, with 9 bases left in between. The CDR3 is 14 residues long. Germline V lookup: CDR1 GTSNPN, CDR2 SVGIG (reference sequence). CDR3 DNA sequence: TGTGCCTGGAGGGGGGACAACTATAATTCACCCCTCCACTTT. It yields the protein CAWRGDNYNSPLHF.

The chain is built from TRBV28 and TRBJ2-1; weak D call: TRBD2 (5 bases). V was shortened by 1 base and J by 4 bases, with 11 bases between the two germline ends. Looked up from germline, CDR1 is MDHEN and CDR2 is SYDVKM. The CDR3 is made up of 15 amino acids. The CDR3 DNA sequence: TGTGCCAGCAGTTTATCCCTAGCCTTATACAATGAGCAGTTCTTC. Translated: CASSLSLALYNEQFF.